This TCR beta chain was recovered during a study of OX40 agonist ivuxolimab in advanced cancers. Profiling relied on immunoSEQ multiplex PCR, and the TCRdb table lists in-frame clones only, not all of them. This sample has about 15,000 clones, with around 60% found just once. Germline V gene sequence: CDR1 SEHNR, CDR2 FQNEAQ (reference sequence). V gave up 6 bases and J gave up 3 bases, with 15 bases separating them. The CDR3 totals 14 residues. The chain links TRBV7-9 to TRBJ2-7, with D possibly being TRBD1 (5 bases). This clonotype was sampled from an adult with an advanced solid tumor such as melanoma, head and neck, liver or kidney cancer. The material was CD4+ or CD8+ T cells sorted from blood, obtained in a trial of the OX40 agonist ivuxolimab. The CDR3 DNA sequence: TGTGCCAGCAGTTCATTACTCCAGGGCTACGAGCAGTACTTC. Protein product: CASSSLLQGYEQYF.